This record concerns one T cell receptor (beta chain) sequence. Its antigen is not identified. The CDR3 runs to 18 residues. Germline-derived CDR1 and CDR2 are MDHEN and SYDVKM. Trimming cost V 6 bases and J 1 base; bases outside gene matches: 14. The entry originates in a study of shared clonotypes between healthy human individuals. Study-level background: CD4 naive cells filled three plates per donor, CD4 memory three, CD8 naive two and CD8 memory one.

Study-level results: Across subsets, estimated richness was generally greater for naive than for memory populations. Only a few donors were included, so the genetic and exposure-history diversity represented was limited.

Per the original methods: Quality scores were absent from the junction-only immunoSEQ sequences, so filtering differed. The table came from immunoSEQ multiplex PCR; TCRdb's copy has only in-frame clones and leaves some out. That table gives V, J and clone size, and the DNA gave D and trimming. Here the sample spans approximately 2.3 million clones, more than 80% being singletons. Sequencing was carried out using naive CD4+ T cells from PBMCs. Specified subset: CD45RA+ positively selected. The rearrangement links TRBV28 to TRBJ1-2; the match to TRBD1 covers 10 bases. The TCR comes from a young man in good health. Some clones in this sample may be carry-over from other donors' samples. The CDR3 loop reads CASSPHPGTGVLNYGYTF. The CDR3 DNA follows: TGTGCCAGCAGCCCTCACCCCGGGACAGGGGTTCTTAACTATGGCTACACCTTC.